The T cell receptor beta chain described here comes from a study of early stage breast cancer tumors. Germline V gene lookup returns CDR1 MNHEY and CDR2 SMNVEV (reference sequence). V lost 6 bases and J 5 bases, leaving 20 bases between the germline ends. CDR3 size: 16 residues. Sequenced by immunoSEQ multiplex PCR; TCRdb stores in-frame clones only, minus some. This sample carries roughly 56,000 clones, roughly 80% of them seen once, and the ten largest clones take approximately 3.6%. Whole-study findings and limits: Tumor and normal breast were distinguished via blood comparison in about 90% of the 16 patients.

Comment on this clone: Its cognate antigen is unknown.

The J gene is TRBJ2-1, the V gene TRBV27, with TRBD2 as a possible D gene (6 bases). The origin of this receptor is a person in their twenties or thirties with breast cancer. The sequencing sample was made of blood. The CDR3 region is CASRTQTSPAHNEQFF. The CDR3 bases are TGTGCCAGCAGGACTCAGACTAGTCCGGCACACAATGAGCAGTTCTTC.